This is a list of T cell receptor beta chains from one sample in a study of T cells after posttransplantation cyclophosphamide. Measured with immunoSEQ multiplex PCR; TCRdb has only the in-frame clones, and not every one. The table has about 16,000 clones, 94% seen once. The sample consisted of naive CD4+ T cells sorted from blood. The receptors stem from a woman aged 45-60 years in good health and a related stem cell transplant donor. Both conserved end residues are part of each CDR3. The D gene is left open where the match is weak. Size tells how often a clone was seen (once, few, many) or the class of an expanded clone, and some rows leave it out.

v_gene: TRBV7-2
d_gene: .
len: 15
abundance: .
j_gene: TRBJ1-5
CDR3aa: CASSSEGLGNQPQHF
CDR3nt: TGTGCCAGCAGCTCAGAGGGATTGGGGAATCAGCCCCAGCATTTT

v_gene: TRBV19
d_gene: .
len: 15
abundance: .
j_gene: TRBJ2-7
CDR3aa: CASSPSSDPSYEQYF
CDR3nt: TGTGCCAGTAGTCCATCTAGCGACCCCTCCTACGAGCAGTACTTC

v_gene: TRBV29-1
d_gene: .
len: 15
abundance: .
j_gene: TRBJ2-5
CDR3aa: CSVGRGGNLGETQYF
CDR3nt: TGCAGCGTTGGAAGGGGCGGGAATCTCGGAGAGACCCAGTACTTC

v_gene: TRBV30
d_gene: TRBD2
len: 14
abundance: once
j_gene: TRBJ2-5
CDR3aa: CAWRGLAGRVTQYF
CDR3nt: TGTGCCTGGAGGGGACTAGCGGGACGCGTGACCCAGTACTTC

v_gene: TRBV6-5
d_gene: .
len: 14
abundance: .
j_gene: TRBJ1-4
CDR3aa: CASSWGGVNEKLFF
CDR3nt: TGTGCCAGCAGTTGGGGGGGAGTTAATGAAAAACTGTTTTTT

v_gene: TRBV18
d_gene: .
len: 15
abundance: .
j_gene: TRBJ2-3
CDR3aa: CASSPQRLSTDTQYF
CDR3nt: TGTGCCAGCTCACCACAGCGGCTTAGCACAGATACGCAGTATTTT

v_gene: TRBV11-3
d_gene: .
len: 14
abundance: .
j_gene: TRBJ2-2
CDR3aa: CASSLAASHGELFF
CDR3nt: TGTGCCAGCAGCTTAGCTGCTAGCCACGGGGAGCTGTTTTTT

v_gene: TRBV7-2
d_gene: .
len: 13
abundance: once
j_gene: TRBJ1-1
CDR3aa: CASSTRRNTEAFF
CDR3nt: TGTGCCAGCAGCACAAGAAGGAACACTGAAGCTTTCTTT

v_gene: TRBV11-2
d_gene: TRBD1
len: 14
abundance: .
j_gene: TRBJ2-7
CDR3aa: CASSSTGEPYEQYF
CDR3nt: TGTGCCAGCAGTTCTACAGGGGAACCCTACGAGCAGTACTTC

v_gene: TRBV11-1
d_gene: .
len: 12
abundance: .
j_gene: TRBJ1-2
CDR3aa: CASSLGSYGYTF
CDR3nt: TGTGCCAGCAGCTTGGGGAGTTATGGCTACACCTTC

v_gene: TRBV28
d_gene: TRBD2
len: 15
abundance: .
j_gene: TRBJ2-1
CDR3aa: CASSSVAGGPLEQFF
CDR3nt: TGTGCCAGCAGTTCCGTAGCGGGAGGGCCCCTGGAGCAGTTCTTC

v_gene: TRBV5-1
d_gene: .
len: 15
abundance: .
j_gene: TRBJ1-1
CDR3aa: CASTNLGGGTAEAFF
CDR3nt: TGCGCCAGCACCAACCTGGGGGGGGGTACGGCTGAAGCTTTCTTT

v_gene: TRBV6-5
d_gene: .
len: 13
abundance: .
j_gene: TRBJ1-5
CDR3aa: CASSSSGDQPQHF
CDR3nt: TGTGCCAGCAGTTCCTCCGGGGATCAGCCCCAGCATTTT

v_gene: TRBV28
d_gene: .
len: 15
abundance: once
j_gene: TRBJ1-1
CDR3aa: CASALFPAGAVEAFF
CDR3nt: TGTGCCAGCGCTTTGTTCCCCGCAGGGGCAGTTGAAGCTTTCTTT

v_gene: TRBV13
d_gene: TRBD2
len: 16
abundance: .
j_gene: TRBJ2-2
CDR3aa: CASSFSGSTNTGELFF
CDR3nt: TGTGCCAGCAGCTTTAGCGGGAGTACGAACACCGGGGAGCTGTTTTTT

v_gene: TRBV28
d_gene: TRBD1
len: 11
abundance: .
j_gene: TRBJ2-1
CDR3aa: CASTSGQGQFF
CDR3nt: TGTGCCAGCACCTCGGGACAGGGGCAGTTCTTC

v_gene: TRBV7-2
d_gene: TRBD1
len: 14
abundance: .
j_gene: TRBJ2-1
CDR3aa: CASSRDSLYNEQFF
CDR3nt: TGTGCCAGCAGCCGGGACAGTTTATACAATGAGCAGTTCTTC

v_gene: TRBV5-6
d_gene: TRBD1
len: 16
abundance: .
j_gene: TRBJ1-4
CDR3aa: CASSAGTAATNEKLFF
CDR3nt: TGTGCCAGCAGCGCCGGGACAGCTGCAACTAATGAAAAACTGTTTTTT

v_gene: TRBV27
d_gene: .
len: 15
abundance: .
j_gene: TRBJ2-3
CDR3aa: CASSPRGHRRDTQYF
CDR3nt: TGTGCCAGCAGCCCAAGAGGACACCGGCGGGATACGCAGTATTTT

v_gene: TRBV9
d_gene: TRBD1
len: 14
abundance: .
j_gene: TRBJ2-7
CDR3aa: CASSATGQGYEQYF
CDR3nt: TGTGCCAGCAGCGCTACAGGACAGGGTTACGAGCAGTACTTC

v_gene: TRBV30
d_gene: .
len: 15
abundance: .
j_gene: TRBJ1-3
CDR3aa: CAWTMTARSGNTIYF
CDR3nt: TGTGCCTGGACGATGACTGCGCGCTCTGGAAACACCATATATTTT

v_gene: TRBV19
d_gene: .
len: 15
abundance: .
j_gene: TRBJ1-4
CDR3aa: CASSIGSGVGEKLFF
CDR3nt: TGTGCCAGTAGTATAGGGTCGGGAGTCGGCGAAAAACTGTTTTTT

v_gene: TRBV27
d_gene: TRBD1
len: 15
abundance: once
j_gene: TRBJ1-1
CDR3aa: CASSDLGTGNTEAFF
CDR3nt: TGTGCCAGCAGTGACTTAGGGACAGGGAACACTGAAGCTTTCTTT

v_gene: TRBV25-1
d_gene: .
len: 13
abundance: .
j_gene: TRBJ1-2
CDR3aa: CASSVRKGDGYTF
CDR3nt: TGTGCCAGCAGTGTCCGCAAGGGGGATGGCTACACCTTC

v_gene: TRBV28
d_gene: .
len: 11
abundance: .
j_gene: TRBJ2-1
CDR3aa: CASTAQGEQFF
CDR3nt: TGTGCCAGCACCGCGCAGGGTGAGCAGTTCTTC

v_gene: TRBV6-5
d_gene: TRBD2
len: 14
abundance: .
j_gene: TRBJ2-2
CDR3aa: CATASGANTGELFF
CDR3nt: TGTGCCACGGCTAGCGGAGCGAACACCGGGGAGCTGTTTTTT

v_gene: TRBV6-1
d_gene: .
len: 14
abundance: .
j_gene: TRBJ2-2
CDR3aa: CASSEFQGIGELFF
CDR3nt: TGTGCCAGCAGTGAATTTCAGGGCATCGGGGAGCTGTTTTTT

v_gene: TRBV7-9
d_gene: .
len: 14
abundance: .
j_gene: TRBJ1-1
CDR3aa: CASSLWGKNTEAFF
CDR3nt: TGTGCCAGCAGCCTGTGGGGCAAAAACACTGAAGCTTTCTTT

v_gene: TRBV6-5
d_gene: .
len: 13
abundance: .
j_gene: TRBJ2-1
CDR3aa: CASSYGYGSEQFF
CDR3nt: TGTGCCAGCAGTTATGGTTACGGGAGTGAGCAGTTCTTC

v_gene: TRBV5-1
d_gene: TRBD2
len: 15
abundance: .
j_gene: TRBJ2-2
CDR3aa: CASSITGLVAGELFF
CDR3nt: TGCGCCAGCAGCATAACGGGACTAGTCGCCGGGGAGCTGTTTTTT

v_gene: TRBV19
d_gene: .
len: 15
abundance: .
j_gene: TRBJ2-3
CDR3aa: CASSPRLVSTDTQYF
CDR3nt: TGTGCCAGTAGTCCTCGACTAGTTAGCACAGATACGCAGTATTTT